The 11 T cell receptor beta chains below all came from one sample that was sequenced in a study of cytomegalovirus exposure and HLA in healthy donors. Primers included in the PCR were 60 Vbeta and 13 Jbeta primers. Profiling relied on immunoSEQ multiplex PCR, and the TCRdb table lists in-frame clones only, not all of them. The sample carries about 120,000 clones, around 70% recorded once. Sequencing was performed on PBMCs. These receptors originate from a woman aged 40 to 50 in good health and CMV-seropositive.

This rearrangement joins TRBV18 to TRBJ2-5, with a possible D match to TRBD1 (6 bases). This CDR3 is 14 amino acids long. From germline, CDR1 is KGHSH and CDR2 LQKENI. V was clipped by 4 bases and J by 2 bases, with 11 bases between them. CDR3 sequence (DNA): TGTGCCAGCTCACACGGGACACAGCAAGAGACCCAGTACTTC. This codes for CASSHGTQQETQYF.

The chain employs TRBV6-1 and TRBJ2-5; 8 bases are a match to TRBD2. Germline-derived CDR1 and CDR2 are MNHNS and SASEGT. The CDR3 consists of 15 residues. V lost 0 bases and J lost 1; bases outside the gene matches: 1. The CDR3 loop is CASSEAAGGQETQYF. The CDR3 DNA follows: TGTGCCAGCAGTGAAGCGGCGGGGGGCCAAGAGACCCAGTACTTC.

J is TRBJ2-7 and V is TRBV5-1; TRBD1 is a possible D gene (6 bases). This CDR3 comprises 13 residues. CDR1 SGHRS and CDR2 YFSETQ come from the germline V gene. The V and J ends lost 2 bases and 2 bases respectively, with 8 bases between them. The CDR3 reads CASSFGQTYEQYF. The DNA for the CDR3 is TGCGCCAGCAGCTTTGGACAGACCTACGAGCAGTACTTC. Full variable domain (missing parts from reference TRBV5-1 and TRBJ2-7): KAGVTQTPRYLIKTRGQQVTLSCSPISGHRSVSWYQQTPGQGLQFLFEYFSETQRNKGNFPGRFSGRQFSNSRSEMNVSTLELGDSALYLCASSFGQTYEQYFGPGTRLTVT.

The chain couples TRBV5-1 to TRBJ2-1, with 12 positions matching TRBD2. The ends lost 6 bases at V and 10 bases at J; junction bases unmatched: 11. CDR3 length: 15 residues. From germline, CDR1 is SGHRS and CDR2 YFSETQ. CDR3 amino acids: CASTHTSGRLGEQFF. In DNA form, the CDR3 reads TGCGCCAGCACGCATACTAGCGGGAGGTTGGGAGAGCAGTTCTTC.

V gene TRBV2 combines with J gene TRBJ1-3; weak D call: TRBD1 (6 bases). This CDR3 is built from 15 residues. The germline V and J ends were trimmed by 3 bases and 0 bases, with 9 bases remaining between them. Germline V lookup: CDR1 SNHLY, CDR2 FYNNEI. The CDR3 here is CASSEQGLSGNTIYF. The CDR3 nucleotides are TGTGCCAGCAGTGAGCAGGGGCTCTCTGGAAACACCATATATTTT.

This clone was found once. The chain joins TRBV28 to TRBJ1-1; 7 nucleotides align to TRBD1. V shed 3 bases, J shed 5 bases, and the junction held 9 bases outside the gene matches. This CDR3 is built from 15 residues. Per the germline V gene, CDR1 is MDHEN and CDR2 is SYDVKM. The CDR3 here is CASSLGDSRPTEAFF. In DNA form, the CDR3 reads TGTGCCAGCAGTTTGGGGGACAGCCGGCCGACTGAAGCTTTCTTT.

The CDR3 region is CASSFSTNTEAFF. The CDR3 nucleotides are TGTGCCAGCAGCTTCAGTACAAACACTGAAGCTTTCTTT. The chain recombines TRBV7-6 with TRBJ1-1; D is undetermined. This CDR3 region has 13 residues. Germline lookup yields CDR1 SGHVS and CDR2 FNYEAQ. V was cut by 3 bases and J by 2 bases, with 7 bases left in between.

The genes are TRBV5-8 and TRBJ1-2; 7 bases line up with TRBD1. This CDR3 contains 18 residues. The V gene end was trimmed by 2 bases and the J gene end by 7 bases; junction bases not matched to a gene: 20. Germline V gene lookup returns CDR1 SGHTS and CDR2 YDEGEE. The CDR3 here is CASSLLRGQSDIRRGYTF. CDR3 coding DNA: TGTGCCAGCAGCTTACTTCGGGGACAGAGCGATATCCGGCGTGGCTACACCTTC. The full variable domain, in which reference TRBV5-8 and TRBJ1-2 provide the parts outside the CDR3, is EAGVTQSPTHLIKTRGQQATLRCSPISGHTSVYWYQQALGLGLQFLLWYDEGEERNRGNFPPRFSGRQFPNYSSELNVNALELEDSALYLCASSLLRGQSDIRRGYTFGSGTRLTVV.

The chain links TRBV27 to TRBJ1-5; D gene uncertain. Between the trimmed V and J ends, which lost 4 bases and 6 bases, there was a span of 13 bases. CDR3 length: 14 amino acids. Per the germline V gene, CDR1 is MNHEY and CDR2 is SMNVEV (reference sequence). CDR3 amino acids: CASSSGRGSQPQHF. In DNA form, the CDR3 reads TGTGCCAGCAGTTCCGGCCGCGGGAGTCAGCCCCAGCATTTT.

The chain links TRBV5-1 to TRBJ1-1; possibly TRBD1 for D (5 bases). The ends were cut back, 2 bases at V and 4 bases at J, with 12 bases in the middle. The length of the CDR3 is 14 residues. Germline assignment: CDR1 SGHRS and CDR2 YFSETQ. CDR3 DNA sequence: TGCGCCAGCAGCTTCGGGGGAATGGGCACTGAAGCTTTCTTT. Its protein product is CASSFGGMGTEAFF. The full variable domain, completed using reference TRBV5-1 and TRBJ1-1, is KAGVTQTPRYLIKTRGQQVTLSCSPISGHRSVSWYQQTPGQGLQFLFEYFSETQRNKGNFPGRFSGRQFSNSRSEMNVSTLELGDSALYLCASSFGGMGTEAFFGQGTRLTVV.

This rearrangement joins TRBV6-5 to TRBJ2-7; D is undetermined. Germline CDR1 and CDR2: MNHEY and SVGAGI. This CDR3 comprises 16 residues. V was cut by 0 bases and J by 3 bases, with 15 bases left in between. The CDR3 DNA follows: TGTGCCAGCAGTTACTCGGTCAGGCAGGTCCACTACGAGCAGTACTTC. Translated: CASSYSVRQVHYEQYF.